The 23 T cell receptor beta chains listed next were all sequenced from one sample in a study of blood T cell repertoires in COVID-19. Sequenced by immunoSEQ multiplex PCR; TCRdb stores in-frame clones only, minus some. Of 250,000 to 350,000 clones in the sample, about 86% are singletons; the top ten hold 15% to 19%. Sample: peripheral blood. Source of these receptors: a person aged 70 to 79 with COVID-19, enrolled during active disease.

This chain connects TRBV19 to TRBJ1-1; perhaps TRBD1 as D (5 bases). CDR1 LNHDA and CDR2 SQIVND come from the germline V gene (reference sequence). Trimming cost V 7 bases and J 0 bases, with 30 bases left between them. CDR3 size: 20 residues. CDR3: CASIRGRPNILKGMNTEAFF. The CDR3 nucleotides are TGTGCCAGTATTCGGGGGAGGCCAAACATCTTAAAAGGCATGAACACTGAAGCTTTCTTT.

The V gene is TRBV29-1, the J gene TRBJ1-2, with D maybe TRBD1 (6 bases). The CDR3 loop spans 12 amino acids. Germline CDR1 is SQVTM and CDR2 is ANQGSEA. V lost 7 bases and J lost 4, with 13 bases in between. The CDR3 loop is CSEHRVPYGYTF. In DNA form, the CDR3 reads TGCAGCGAACACAGGGTCCCCTATGGCTACACCTTC.

CDR3 bases: TGTGCCAGCAGCCTACCAGGGGGCGGTGGGGCCAACGTCCTGACTTTC. Its translation: CASSLPGGGGANVLTF. The rearrangement joins TRBV7-2 to TRBJ2-6, with 8 bases lining up with TRBD1. The CDR3 consists of 16 residues. Trimming took 5 bases from V and 3 from J; bases not matched to a gene: 6. The germline V gene encodes CDR1 SGHTA and CDR2 FQGNSA. Full variable domain (remainder filled in from reference TRBV7-2 and TRBJ2-6): GAGVSQSPSNKVTEKGKDVELRCDPISGHTALYWYRQSLGQGLEFLIYFQGNSAPDKSGLPSDRFSAERTGGSVSTLTIQRTQQEDSAVYLCASSLPGGGGANVLTFGAGSRLTVL.

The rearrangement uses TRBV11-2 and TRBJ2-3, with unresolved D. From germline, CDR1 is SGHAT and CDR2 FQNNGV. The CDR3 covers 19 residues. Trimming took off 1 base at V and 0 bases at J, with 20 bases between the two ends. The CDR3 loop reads CASSLGFPQARPSTDTQYF. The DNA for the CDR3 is TGTGCCAGCAGCTTAGGTTTCCCTCAAGCGCGTCCTAGCACAGATACGCAGTATTTT.

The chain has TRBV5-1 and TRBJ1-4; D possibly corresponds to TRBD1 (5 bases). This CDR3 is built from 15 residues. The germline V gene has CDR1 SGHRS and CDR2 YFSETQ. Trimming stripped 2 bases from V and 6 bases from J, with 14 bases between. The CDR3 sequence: CASSLSVGGDEKLFF. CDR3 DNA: TGCGCCAGCAGCTTAAGTGTCGGGGGGGATGAAAAACTGTTTTTT.

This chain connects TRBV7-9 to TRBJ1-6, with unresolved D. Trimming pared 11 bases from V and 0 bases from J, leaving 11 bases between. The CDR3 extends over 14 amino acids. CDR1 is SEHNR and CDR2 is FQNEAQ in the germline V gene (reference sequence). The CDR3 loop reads CALRGDSYNSPLHF. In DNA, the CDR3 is TGTGCCCTGCGGGGTGACTCCTATAATTCACCCCTCCACTTT. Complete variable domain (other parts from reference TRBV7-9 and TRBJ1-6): DTGVSQNPRHKITKRGQNVTFRCDPISEHNRLYWYRQTLGQGPEFLTYFQNEAQLEKSRLLSDRFSAERPKGSFSTLEIQRTEQGDSAMYLCALRGDSYNSPLHFGNGTRLTVT.

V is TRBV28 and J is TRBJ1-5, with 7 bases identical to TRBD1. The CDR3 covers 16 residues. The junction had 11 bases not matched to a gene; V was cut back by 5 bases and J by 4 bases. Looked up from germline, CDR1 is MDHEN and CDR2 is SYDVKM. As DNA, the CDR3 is TGTGCCAGCAGTAGTGAGGCCAGGGGGTGGAATCAGCCCCAGCATTTT. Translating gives CASSSEARGWNQPQHF. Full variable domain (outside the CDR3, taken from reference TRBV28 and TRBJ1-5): DVKVTQSSRYLVKRTGEKVFLECVQDMDHENMFWYRQDPGLGLRLIYFSYDVKMKEKGDIPEGYSVSREKKERFSLILESASTNQTSMYLCASSSEARGWNQPQHFGDGTRLSIL.

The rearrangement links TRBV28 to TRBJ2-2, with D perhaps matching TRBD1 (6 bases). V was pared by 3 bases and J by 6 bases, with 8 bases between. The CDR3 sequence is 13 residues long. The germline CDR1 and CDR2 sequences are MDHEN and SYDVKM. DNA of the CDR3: TGTGCCAGCAGTTTTAAGGGGGCCGGGGAGCTGTTTTTT. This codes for CASSFKGAGELFF. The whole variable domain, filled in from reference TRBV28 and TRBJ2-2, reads DVKVTQSSRYLVKRTGEKVFLECVQDMDHENMFWYRQDPGLGLRLIYFSYDVKMKEKGDIPEGYSVSREKKERFSLILESASTNQTSMYLCASSFKGAGELFFGEGSRLTVL.

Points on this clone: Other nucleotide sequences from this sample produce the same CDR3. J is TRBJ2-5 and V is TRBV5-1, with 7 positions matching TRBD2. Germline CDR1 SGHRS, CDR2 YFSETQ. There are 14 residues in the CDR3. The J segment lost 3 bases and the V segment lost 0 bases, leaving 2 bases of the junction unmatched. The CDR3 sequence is CASSLGAGEETQYF. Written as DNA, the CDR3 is TGCGCCAGCAGCTTGGGGGCGGGAGAAGAGACCCAGTACTTC.

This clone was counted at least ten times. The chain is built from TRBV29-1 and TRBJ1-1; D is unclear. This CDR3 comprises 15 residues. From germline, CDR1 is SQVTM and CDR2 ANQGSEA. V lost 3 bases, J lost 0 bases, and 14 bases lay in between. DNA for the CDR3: TGCAGCGTTGATGAGGGTGCGGCCATGAACACTGAAGCTTTCTTT. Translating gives CSVDEGAAMNTEAFF.

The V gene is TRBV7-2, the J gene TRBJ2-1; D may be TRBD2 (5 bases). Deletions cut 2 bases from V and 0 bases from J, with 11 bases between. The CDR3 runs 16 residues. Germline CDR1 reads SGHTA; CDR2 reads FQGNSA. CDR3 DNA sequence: TGTGCCAGCAGCTTAAGCGGCGCTAGCTCCTACAATGAGCAGTTCTTC. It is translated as CASSLSGASSYNEQFF. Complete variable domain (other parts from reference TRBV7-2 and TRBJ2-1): GAGVSQSPSNKVTEKGKDVELRCDPISGHTALYWYRQSLGQGLEFLIYFQGNSAPDKSGLPSDRFSAERTGGSVSTLTIQRTQQEDSAVYLCASSLSGASSYNEQFFGPGTRLTVL.

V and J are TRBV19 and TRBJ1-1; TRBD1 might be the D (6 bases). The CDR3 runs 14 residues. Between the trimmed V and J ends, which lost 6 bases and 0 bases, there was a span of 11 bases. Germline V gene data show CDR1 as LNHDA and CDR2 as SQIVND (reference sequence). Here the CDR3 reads CASSEGQMNTEAFF. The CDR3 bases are TGTGCCAGTAGCGAAGGACAGATGAACACTGAAGCTTTCTTT. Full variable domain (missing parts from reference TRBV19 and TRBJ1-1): DGGITQSPKYLFRKEGQNVTLSCEQNLNHDAMYWYRQDPGQGLRLIYYSQIVNDFQKGDIAEGYSVSREKKESFPLTVTSAQKNPTAFYLCASSEGQMNTEAFFGQGTRLTVV.

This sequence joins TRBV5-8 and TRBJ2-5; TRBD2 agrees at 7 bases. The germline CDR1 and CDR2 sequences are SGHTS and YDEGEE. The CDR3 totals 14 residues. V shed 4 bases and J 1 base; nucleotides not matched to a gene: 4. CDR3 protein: CASSRGTTQETQYF. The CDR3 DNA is TGTGCCAGCAGCCGGGGGACTACCCAAGAGACCCAGTACTTC.

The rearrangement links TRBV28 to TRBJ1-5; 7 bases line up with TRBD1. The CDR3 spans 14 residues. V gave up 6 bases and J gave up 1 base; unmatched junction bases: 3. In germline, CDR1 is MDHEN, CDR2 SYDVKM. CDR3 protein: CASRIQGSNQPQHF. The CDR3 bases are TGTGCCAGCAGGATACAGGGGAGCAATCAGCCCCAGCATTTT. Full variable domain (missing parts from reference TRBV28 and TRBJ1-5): DVKVTQSSRYLVKRTGEKVFLECVQDMDHENMFWYRQDPGLGLRLIYFSYDVKMKEKGDIPEGYSVSREKKERFSLILESASTNQTSMYLCASRIQGSNQPQHFGDGTRLSIL.

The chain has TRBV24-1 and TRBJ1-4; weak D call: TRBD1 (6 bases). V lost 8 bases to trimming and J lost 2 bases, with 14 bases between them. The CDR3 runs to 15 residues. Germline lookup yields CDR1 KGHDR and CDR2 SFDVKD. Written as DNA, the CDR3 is TGTGCCACCACAGAGACAGGCGATACTAATGAAAAACTGTTTTTT. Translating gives CATTETGDTNEKLFF.

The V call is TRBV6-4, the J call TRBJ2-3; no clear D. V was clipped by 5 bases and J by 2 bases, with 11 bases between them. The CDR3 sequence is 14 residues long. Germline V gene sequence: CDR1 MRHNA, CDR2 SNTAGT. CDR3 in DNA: TGTGCCAGCAGTATCAACAGTTTCACAGATACGCAGTATTTT. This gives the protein CASSINSFTDTQYF.

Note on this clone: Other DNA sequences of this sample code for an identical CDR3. The CDR3 region has the DNA TGCGCCAGCAGCCAAGGACAGGGGAACACTGAAGCTTTCTTT. It specifies CASSQGQGNTEAFF. The chain carries TRBV4-1 and TRBJ1-1, with TRBD1 matching over 7 bases. The V segment lost 1 base and the J segment 1 base; nucleotides outside the gene matches: 0. The CDR3 contains 14 residues. Germline V gene data show CDR1 as MGHRA and CDR2 as YSYEKL.

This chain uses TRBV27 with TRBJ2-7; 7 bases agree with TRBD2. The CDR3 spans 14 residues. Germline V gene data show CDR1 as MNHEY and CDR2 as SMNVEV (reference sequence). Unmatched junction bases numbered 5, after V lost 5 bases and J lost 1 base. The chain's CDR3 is CASSTRDYSYEQYF. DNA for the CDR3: TGTGCCAGCAGTACCCGGGACTATTCCTACGAGCAGTACTTC.

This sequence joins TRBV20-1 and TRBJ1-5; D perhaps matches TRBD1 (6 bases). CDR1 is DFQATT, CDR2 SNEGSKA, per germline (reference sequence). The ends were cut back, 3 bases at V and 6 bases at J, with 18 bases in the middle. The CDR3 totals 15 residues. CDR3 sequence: CSASWSGGGGQPQHF. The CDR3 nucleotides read TGCAGTGCTAGTTGGTCGGGGGGCGGCGGTCAGCCCCAGCATTTT.

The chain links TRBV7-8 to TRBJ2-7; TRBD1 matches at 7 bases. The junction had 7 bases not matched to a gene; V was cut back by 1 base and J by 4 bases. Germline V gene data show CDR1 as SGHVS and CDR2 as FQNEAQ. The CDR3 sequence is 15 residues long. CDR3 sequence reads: CASSLDPGQRYEQYF. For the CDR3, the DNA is TGTGCCAGCAGCTTAGATCCGGGACAGAGATACGAGCAGTACTTC.

CDR3 sequence (DNA): TGTGCCAGCGCAGGACAGGCCACAGATACGCAGTATTTT. Encoded protein: CASAGQATDTQYF. The chain couples TRBV5-8 to TRBJ2-3; 7 nucleotides agree with TRBD1. V shed 7 bases, J shed 2 bases, and the junction held 4 bases outside the gene matches. The germline CDR1 and CDR2 sequences are SGHTS and YDEGEE. The CDR3 runs 13 residues.

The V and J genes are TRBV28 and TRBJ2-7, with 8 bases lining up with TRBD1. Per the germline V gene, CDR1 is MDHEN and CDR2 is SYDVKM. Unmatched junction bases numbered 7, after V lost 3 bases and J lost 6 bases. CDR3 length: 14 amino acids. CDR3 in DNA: TGTGCCAGCAGTTTTCGGCAGGGGGCCTTCGAGCAGTACTTC. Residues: CASSFRQGAFEQYF.

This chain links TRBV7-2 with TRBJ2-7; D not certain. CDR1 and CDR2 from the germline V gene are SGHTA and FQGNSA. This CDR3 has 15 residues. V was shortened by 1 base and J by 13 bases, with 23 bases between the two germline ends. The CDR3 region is CASSLGQYAGLLAYF. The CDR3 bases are TGTGCCAGCAGCTTAGGTCAGTACGCAGGCCTCTTGGCCTACTTC.